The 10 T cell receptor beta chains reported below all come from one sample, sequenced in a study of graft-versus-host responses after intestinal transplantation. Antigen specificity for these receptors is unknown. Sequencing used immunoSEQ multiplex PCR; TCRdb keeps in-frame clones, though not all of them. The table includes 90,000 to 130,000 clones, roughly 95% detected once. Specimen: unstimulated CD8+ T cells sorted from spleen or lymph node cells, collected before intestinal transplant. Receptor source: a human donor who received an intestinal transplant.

This CDR3 reads CASSYSGKGNQPQHF. The DNA for the CDR3 is TGTGCCAGCAGTTATTCAGGGAAGGGCAATCAGCCCCAGCATTTT. The chain couples TRBV27 to TRBJ1-5; TRBD1 is a possible D gene (5 bases). The CDR3 length is 15 residues. Between the trimmed V and J ends, which lost 4 bases and 2 bases, there was a span of 12 bases. Germline loops: CDR1 MNHEY, CDR2 SMNVEV (reference sequence).

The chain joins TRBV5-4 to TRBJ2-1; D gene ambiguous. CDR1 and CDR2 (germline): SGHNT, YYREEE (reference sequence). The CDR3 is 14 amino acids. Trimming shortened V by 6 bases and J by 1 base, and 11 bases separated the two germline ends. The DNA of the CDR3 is TGTGCCAGCACCGCGGCGTCATCCTACAATGAGCAGTTCTTC. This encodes CASTAASSYNEQFF. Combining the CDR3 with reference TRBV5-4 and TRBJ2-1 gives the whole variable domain ETGVTQSPTHLIKTRGQQVTLRCSSQSGHNTVSWYQQALGQGPQFIFQYYREEENGRGNFPPRFSGLQFPNYSSELNVNALELDDSALYLCASTAASSYNEQFFGPGTRLTVL.

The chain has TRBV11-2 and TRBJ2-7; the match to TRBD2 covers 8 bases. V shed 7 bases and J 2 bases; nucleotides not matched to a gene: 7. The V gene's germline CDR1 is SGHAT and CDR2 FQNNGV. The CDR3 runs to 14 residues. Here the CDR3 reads CASTLMGLAYEQYF. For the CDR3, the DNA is TGTGCCAGCACCCTAATGGGACTAGCCTACGAGCAGTACTTC.

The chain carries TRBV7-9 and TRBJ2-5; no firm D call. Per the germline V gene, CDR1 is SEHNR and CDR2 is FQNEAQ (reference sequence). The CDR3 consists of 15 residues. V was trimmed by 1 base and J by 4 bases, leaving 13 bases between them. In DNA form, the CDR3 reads TGTGCCAGCAGCTTAGTATTCAGCCCGGGAGAGACCCAGTACTTC. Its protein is CASSLVFSPGETQYF. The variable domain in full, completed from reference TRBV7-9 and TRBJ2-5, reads DTGVSQNPRHKITKRGQNVTFRCDPISEHNRLYWYRQTLGQGPEFLTYFQNEAQLEKSRLLSDRFSAERPKGSFSTLEIQRTEQGDSAMYLCASSLVFSPGETQYFGPGTRLLVL.

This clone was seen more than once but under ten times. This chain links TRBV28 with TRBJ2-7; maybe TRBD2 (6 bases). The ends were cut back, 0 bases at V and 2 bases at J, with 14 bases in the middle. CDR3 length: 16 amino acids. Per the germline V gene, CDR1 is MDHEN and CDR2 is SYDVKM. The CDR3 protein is CASSLWASVRTYEQYF. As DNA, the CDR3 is TGTGCCAGCAGTTTATGGGCTAGCGTGAGAACCTACGAGCAGTACTTC.

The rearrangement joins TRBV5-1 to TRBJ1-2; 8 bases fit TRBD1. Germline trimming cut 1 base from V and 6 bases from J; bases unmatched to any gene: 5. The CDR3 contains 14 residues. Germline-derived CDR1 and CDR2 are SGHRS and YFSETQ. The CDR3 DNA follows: TGCGCCAGCAGCTTGCGGACAGGGACGGATGGCTACACCTTC. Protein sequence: CASSLRTGTDGYTF.

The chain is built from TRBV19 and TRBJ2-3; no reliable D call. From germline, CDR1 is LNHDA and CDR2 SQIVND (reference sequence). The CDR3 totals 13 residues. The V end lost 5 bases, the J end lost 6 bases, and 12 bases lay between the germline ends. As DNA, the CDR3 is TGTGCCAGTAGTTCCGGGTCTCAGGATACGCAGTATTTT. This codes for CASSSGSQDTQYF.

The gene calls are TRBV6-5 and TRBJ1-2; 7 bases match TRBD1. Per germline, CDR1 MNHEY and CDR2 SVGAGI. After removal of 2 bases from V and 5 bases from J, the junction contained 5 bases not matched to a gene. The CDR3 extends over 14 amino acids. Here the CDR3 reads CASSYLGQSYGYTF. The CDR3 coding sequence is TGTGCCAGCAGTTACCTGGGACAGAGTTATGGCTACACCTTC.

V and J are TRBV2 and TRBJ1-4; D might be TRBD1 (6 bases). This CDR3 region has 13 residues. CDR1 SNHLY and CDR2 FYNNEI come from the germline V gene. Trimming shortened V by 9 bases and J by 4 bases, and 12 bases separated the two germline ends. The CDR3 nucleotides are TGTGCCAGACGGGGGGCAGATAATGAAAAACTGTTTTTT. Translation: CARRGADNEKLFF.

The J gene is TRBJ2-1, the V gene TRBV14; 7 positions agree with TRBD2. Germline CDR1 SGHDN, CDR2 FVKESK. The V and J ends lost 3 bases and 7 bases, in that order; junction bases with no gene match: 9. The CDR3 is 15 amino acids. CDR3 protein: CASSQRESSDNEQFF. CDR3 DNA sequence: TGTGCCAGCAGCCAGCGGGAGAGTTCTGATAATGAGCAGTTCTTC.